The rows below give T cell receptor beta chains drawn from one sample of a study of beta chain features in type 1 diabetes. Assay used: immunoSEQ multiplex PCR; TCRdb lists only in-frame clones, some missing. This repertoire shows around 300,000 clones, approximately 8% found once; its top ten account for over 0.8%. The specimen was central memory CD4+ T cells from blood. Every receptor here comes from a woman aged 18-35 years in good health. Each CDR3 is given with its conserved first and last residue. Each record gives: D gene, clone size, J gene, V gene, CDR3 DNA, CDR3 protein. D genes are given only for firm matches. Rows give clone size only sometimes, using once, few, many, or a class for an expanded clone.

>.|few|TRBJ1-1|TRBV7-9
TGTGCCAGCAGCCTAACACCTATGAACACTGAAGCTTTCTTT
CASSLTPMNTEAFF
>.|few|TRBJ2-7|TRBV29-1
TGCAGCGCAGGGGCGACCTACGAGCAGTACTTC
CSAGATYEQYF
>.|few|TRBJ2-2|TRBV5-1
TGCGCCAGCAGCTTTGGGAACACCGGGGAGCTGTTTTTT
CASSFGNTGELFF
>.|.|TRBJ1-1|TRBV7-2
TGTGCCAGCAGCCGGGGCGGGGGTAGTGAAGCTTTCTTT
CASSRGGGSEAFF
>TRBD2|few|TRBJ2-5|TRBV13
TGTGCCAGCAGCGTCATAGCGGGGGGCGGGGAGACCCAGTACTTC
CASSVIAGGGETQYF
>TRBD2|few|TRBJ2-7|TRBV7-2
TGTGCCAGCAGCGCGGGACTAGCGGGAGGTCCCGGGCAGTACTTC
CASSAGLAGGPGQYF
>.|.|TRBJ2-3|TRBV19
TGTGCCAGTCGCAGGGGAGATACGCAGTATTTT
CASRRGDTQYF
>TRBD2|many|TRBJ2-1|TRBV5-4
TGTGCCAGCAGCCCCGCGGGGGGCTCCTACAATGAGCAGTTCTTC
CASSPAGGSYNEQFF
>TRBD2|few|TRBJ2-1|TRBV7-9
TGTGCCAGCAGCTTAGGACTAGCGGGTTACAATGAGCAGTTCTTC
CASSLGLAGYNEQFF
>.|.|TRBJ1-4|TRBV12-5
TGTGCTAGTGGTTTGGGACACAGGGTACTGGATGAAAAACTGTTTTTT
CASGLGHRVLDEKLFF
>TRBD2|few|TRBJ2-1|TRBV30
TGTGCCTGGAGCACTAGCGGGAGGTCTGGTGAGCAGTTCTTC
CAWSTSGRSGEQFF
>.|.|TRBJ2-5|TRBV15
TGTGCCACCAGCAGAGATGGGTCAGGGCTAGAGACCCAGTACTTC
CATSRDGSGLETQYF
>.|.|TRBJ2-5|TRBV11-2
TGTGCCAGCAGCCGTTCCCCAGGAGAGACCCAGTACTTC
CASSRSPGETQYF
>.|many|TRBJ1-4|TRBV19
TGTGCCAGTAAGTTCGCGGCTCAGAGGAATGAAAAACTGTTTTTT
CASKFAAQRNEKLFF
>TRBD1|few|TRBJ1-1|TRBV7-9
TGTGCCAGCAGCTCGCTTACAGGGGCGGGTAGAGCTTTCTTT
CASSSLTGAGRAFF
>.|.|TRBJ1-6|TRBV2
TGTGCCAGCAGTGAAATCCCCCGTAAGAATTCACCCCTCCACTTT
CASSEIPRKNSPLHF
>TRBD1|.|TRBJ1-2|TRBV30
TGTGCCTGGTCGACAGGGTCGGGTGGCTACACCTTC
CAWSTGSGGYTF
>.|many|TRBJ2-2|TRBV7-7
TGTGCCAGCAGCTTAGCACAGAACACCGGGGAGCTGTTTTTT
CASSLAQNTGELFF
>.|few|TRBJ2-3|TRBV5-4
TGTGCCAGCAGCTTCTATGATACGCAGTATTTT
CASSFYDTQYF
>TRBD1|.|TRBJ1-2|TRBV7-9
TGTGCCAGCAGCTACGGGACAGGATCATATGGCTACACCTTC
CASSYGTGSYGYTF
>.|many|TRBJ2-3|TRBV15
TGTGCCACCAGCAGTCTTGGGGCGGGTAAAAATACGCAGTATTTT
CATSSLGAGKNTQYF
>TRBD1|few|TRBJ1-1|TRBV19
TGTGCCAGTAGTTCACAGGGGGTAGACACTGAAGCTTTCTTT
CASSSQGVDTEAFF
>TRBD1|.|TRBJ2-7|TRBV18
TGTGCCAGCTCACGACCCGGGACAGGGGCCTACGAGCAGTACTTC
CASSRPGTGAYEQYF
>.|few|TRBJ2-3|TRBV2
TGTGCCAGCAGTCTACCCCTTCTGACGGATACGCAGTATTTT
CASSLPLLTDTQYF
>TRBD2|.|TRBJ2-2|TRBV5-1
TGCGCCAGCAGCCGGACTAGCGGGAGGCCCGACCGGGAGCTGTTTTTT
CASSRTSGRPDRELFF
>.|few|TRBJ1-1|TRBV18
TGTGCCAGCTCACCCGACCCGGGCACTGAAGCTTTCTTT
CASSPDPGTEAFF
>.|.|TRBJ2-7|TRBV27
TGTGCCAGCAGCGGCCGGCGTGGATCCTACGAGCAGTACTTC
CASSGRRGSYEQYF
>TRBD1|few|TRBJ1-4|TRBV10-3
TGTGCCATCAGTCCGATGACAGGGGGCAACGAAAAACTGTTTTTT
CAISPMTGGNEKLFF
>TRBD2|.|TRBJ2-1|TRBV7-9
TGCGCCAGCAGCCAAGCAGCTCAGACGGGACTAATTCCGTTCTTC
CASSQAAQTGLIPFF
>.|few|TRBJ2-2|TRBV9
TGTGCCAGCAGCGCCGGGGGGCCAGGGCGGACCGGGGAGCTGTTTTTT
CASSAGGPGRTGELFF
>.|many|TRBJ1-5|TRBV7-2
TGTGCCAGCAGTCACGAGACACCGTTTGGAATAGATCAGCCCCAGCATTTT
CASSHETPFGIDQPQHF
>.|.|TRBJ2-3|TRBV7-7
TGTGCCAGCAAGCCGGGACATGGCACAGATACGCAGTATTTT
CASKPGHGTDTQYF
>.|many|TRBJ1-1|TRBV18
TGTGCCAGCTCACCCGATATGGAGGCTGAAGCTTTCTTT
CASSPDMEAEAFF
>TRBD1|few|TRBJ1-5|TRBV18
TGTGCCAGCTCAAGGGCAGGGGGCGAAGGGGGCAATCAGCCCCAGCATTTT
CASSRAGGEGGNQPQHF
>.|.|TRBJ1-2|TRBV19
TGTGCCAGTAGTATAAGGAAGGGGAGCTACACCTTC
CASSIRKGSYTF
>TRBD1|.|TRBJ2-7|TRBV18
TGTGCCAGCTCACAAGGACAGGACTACGAGCAGTACTTC
CASSQGQDYEQYF
>.|few|TRBJ2-5|TRBV7-3
TGTGCCAGCAGCTTATCGGACGGAGAGACCCAGTACTTC
CASSLSDGETQYF
>.|.|TRBJ1-5|TRBV28
TGTGCCAGCAGTTCCCCACAGGTTGGCGATCAGCCCCAGCATTTT
CASSSPQVGDQPQHF
>.|few|TRBJ2-4|TRBV28
TGTGCCAGCAGATCAGGGGCCTCAGGAGCCAAAAACATTCAGTACTTC
CASRSGASGAKNIQYF
>TRBD2|.|TRBJ2-2|TRBV5-6
TGTGCCAGCGGTCCGGGACTAACGAACACCGGGGAGCTGTTTTTT
CASGPGLTNTGELFF
>TRBD2|.|TRBJ2-3|TRBV4-3
TGCGCCAGCAGCCAAGATCTGTTCCGGACTAGACCCACGCAGTATTTT
CASSQDLFRTRPTQYF
>.|.|TRBJ1-3|TRBV6-5
TGTGCCAGCAGTTATGTGAGGGTTGGAGCTGGAAACACCATATATTTT
CASSYVRVGAGNTIYF
>TRBD1|.|TRBJ2-6|TRBV5-4
TGTGCCAGCGGACGACAGGGGCAAATCTCTGGGGCCAACGTCCTGACTTTC
CASGRQGQISGANVLTF
>.|few|TRBJ1-5|TRBV18
TGTGCCAGCTCACCCGGGACAACTAATAGCAATCAGCCCCAGCATTTT
CASSPGTTNSNQPQHF
>.|few|TRBJ1-1|TRBV7-2
TGTGCCAGCAGCTTAGGCCTGAAGAACACTGAAGCTTTCTTT
CASSLGLKNTEAFF
>.|.|TRBJ2-3|TRBV5-4
TGTGCCAGCAGCTCTTGGACAAGAACAGATACGCAGTATTTT
CASSSWTRTDTQYF
>.|few|TRBJ1-5|TRBV2
TGTGCCAGCAGTGAAGCGCTTCGGGGATTTCCCCAGCATTTT
CASSEALRGFPQHF
>.|few|TRBJ2-4|TRBV2
TGTGCCAGCAGTGACTACATTCAGTACTTC
CASSDYIQYF
>.|many|TRBJ1-3|TRBV4-2
TGTGCCAGCAGCCAAGATCTCGGGCACACCATATATTTT
CASSQDLGHTIYF
>.|.|TRBJ1-1|TRBV18
TGTGCCAGCTCAGTACAGGGGAACACTGAAGCTTTCTTT
CASSVQGNTEAFF
>.|.|TRBJ1-1|TRBV9
TGTGCCAGCAGCGTACCGCGGAGGGCTGAAGCTTTCTTT
CASSVPRRAEAFF
>TRBD2|few|TRBJ2-5|TRBV5-4
TGTGCCAGCAGCGAGGGAGGGAGCGGGAGCGCAAAGACCCAGTACTTC
CASSEGGSGSAKTQYF
>.|few|TRBJ1-5|TRBV10-3
TGTGCCATCAGTGAGTCACAGGGTCCTAGTCAGCCCCAGCATTTT
CAISESQGPSQPQHF
>.|few|TRBJ1-1|TRBV7-9
TGTGCCAGCAGCTTAGGTGCGGGGAACACTGAAGCTTTCTTT
CASSLGAGNTEAFF
>.|few|TRBJ1-2|TRBV7-2
TGTGCCAGCAGCTTATCCCCAGCCCTGTCCTATGGCTACACCTTC
CASSLSPALSYGYTF
>TRBD2|.|TRBJ2-5|TRBV4-3
TGCGCCAGCAGCCAAGATATAGCGGGGGGCCGGGAGACCCAGTACTTC
CASSQDIAGGRETQYF
>.|.|TRBJ1-3|TRBV19
TGTGCCACCCGAGCGGAGGGGAGAAACACCATATATTTT
CATRAEGRNTIYF
>.|.|TRBJ2-7|TRBV9
TGTGCCAGCAGCCGTCAGGAGACCTACTCCTACGAGCAGTACTTC
CASSRQETYSYEQYF
>TRBD2|.|TRBJ2-1|TRBV6-6
TGTGCCAGCACTTTGACTAGCGCGAGCCATGAGCAGTTCTTC
CASTLTSASHEQFF
>.|.|TRBJ2-7|TRBV6-5
TGTGCCAGCAGCAAGGACGGGTACGAGCAGTACTTC
CASSKDGYEQYF